The 4 T cell receptor beta chains below were found in one sample sequenced in a study of cytomegalovirus exposure and HLA in healthy donors. Clones were sequenced by immunoSEQ multiplex PCR, and TCRdb holds only the in-frame ones, with some missing. In the table there are roughly 120,000 clones, approximately 85% of which are singletons. The sequenced material came from PBMCs. Every receptor here comes from a man younger than 35 in good health and CMV-seronegative.

This chain connects TRBV12-5 to TRBJ2-1; 8 bases fit TRBD2. After removal of 5 bases from V and 6 bases from J, the junction contained 12 bases not matched to a gene. The V gene's germline CDR1 is LGHNT and CDR2 FRNRAP. This CDR3 region has 16 residues. CDR3 sequence: CASGPGRGGLSNEQFF. The CDR3 nucleotides are TGTGCTAGTGGTCCCGGCCGGGGGGGCCTGTCCAATGAGCAGTTCTTC. Combining the CDR3 with reference TRBV12-5 and TRBJ2-1 gives the whole variable domain DARVTQTPRHKVTEMGQEVTMRCQPILGHNTVFWYRQTMMQGLELLAYFRNRAPLDDSGMPKDRFSAEMPDATLATLKIQPSEPRDSAVYFCASGPGRGGLSNEQFFGPGTRLTVL.

This rearrangement joins TRBV4-2 to TRBJ1-2; D may be TRBD1 (6 bases). V was cut by 0 bases and J by 0 bases, with 14 bases left in between. Germline V lookup: CDR1 LGHNA, CDR2 YNFKEQ. This CDR3 has 17 residues. The CDR3 here is CASSQDQGGLTNYGYTF. CDR3 in DNA: TGTGCCAGCAGCCAAGATCAAGGGGGTCTTACTAACTATGGCTACACCTTC.

This clone was counted a few times. The chain uses TRBV18 and TRBJ1-5; unclear D gene. V lost 3 bases and J 3 bases, leaving 6 bases between the germline ends. The germline V gene has CDR1 KGHSH and CDR2 LQKENI. There are 13 residues in the CDR3. CDR3 in DNA: TGTGCCAGCTCACCCGGGAACAATCAGCCCCAGCATTTT. It translates to CASSPGNNQPQHF.

V is TRBV30 and J is TRBJ2-7, with 10 bases identical to TRBD2. The CDR3 runs to 14 residues. Trimming at V came to 8 bases and at J to 3 bases, leaving 10 bases not matched to a gene. CDR1 is GTSNPN, CDR2 SVGIG, per germline (reference sequence). Here the CDR3 DNA reads TGTGCCGGGGCAGCTAGCGGGGGATACTACGAGCAGTACTTC. It is translated as CAGAASGGYYEQYF.